Each of the 8 T cell receptor beta chains below was sequenced from the same sample in a study of cytomegalovirus exposure and HLA in healthy donors. The PCR used 60 Vbeta and 13 Jbeta primers. Profiling relied on immunoSEQ multiplex PCR, and the TCRdb table lists in-frame clones only, not all of them. Here the sample spans about 120,000 clones, approximately 15% being singletons. The source material was PBMCs. Source of these receptors: a woman under 30 in good health and CMV-seronegative.

The chain employs TRBV2 and TRBJ2-1; 12 bases align to TRBD2. The CDR3 runs 16 residues. Germline V gene sequence: CDR1 SNHLY, CDR2 FYNNEI. V shed 7 bases, J shed 7 bases, and the junction held 11 bases outside the gene matches. The CDR3 DNA reads TGTGCCAGCAAGCCACCGGGACTAGCGGGTTTGAATGAGCAGTTCTTC. It yields the protein CASKPPGLAGLNEQFF. Together with reference TRBV2 and TRBJ2-1, the CDR3 gives the full variable domain: EPEVTQTPSHQVTQMGQEVILRCVPISNHLYFYWYRQILGQKVEFLVSFYNNEISEKSEIFDDQFSVERPDGSNFTLKIRSTKLEDSAMYFCASKPPGLAGLNEQFFGPGTRLTVL.

This clone was picked up a small number of times. The V and J genes are TRBV28 and TRBJ1-5, with unresolved D. Trimming cost V 6 bases and J 7 bases, with 19 bases left between them. The CDR3 consists of 15 residues. Germline V gives CDR1 MDHEN, CDR2 SYDVKM. The CDR3 region has the DNA TGTGCCAGCAGGGGAGGACGGGGAAGGTCCCAGCCCCAGCATTTT. It is translated as CASRGGRGRSQPQHF. The whole variable domain, remainder taken from reference TRBV28 and TRBJ1-5, is DVKVTQSSRYLVKRTGEKVFLECVQDMDHENMFWYRQDPGLGLRLIYFSYDVKMKEKGDIPEGYSVSREKKERFSLILESASTNQTSMYLCASRGGRGRSQPQHFGDGTRLSIL.

DNA of the CDR3: TGTGCCAGCAGCCAAGGGACTAGCGGGAGGGCCGCCGGGGAGCTGTTTTTT. Translating it yields CASSQGTSGRAAGELFF. V and J are TRBV4-2 and TRBJ2-2; 15 nucleotides align to TRBD2. This CDR3 has 17 amino acids. J was trimmed by 6 bases and V by 1 base; bases with no gene match: 3. Germline V CDR1 and CDR2: LGHNA, YNFKEQ.

The table lists this clone with a few counts. The chain uses TRBV5-1 and TRBJ1-5, with D perhaps matching TRBD1 (5 bases). The CDR3 length is 13 residues. Germline V CDR1 and CDR2: SGHRS, YFSETQ. V dropped 3 bases and J dropped 7 bases, with 11 bases sitting between them. The chain's CDR3 is CASSSDSGQPQHF. The CDR3 region has the DNA TGCGCCAGCAGCTCCGACAGTGGGCAGCCCCAGCATTTT.

The genes are TRBV27 and TRBJ1-6; D ambiguous. The CDR3 covers 14 residues. Trimming pared 2 bases from V and 5 bases from J, leaving 7 bases between. Germline V gene lookup returns CDR1 MNHEY and CDR2 SMNVEV (reference sequence). In DNA form, the CDR3 reads TGTGCCAGCAGTTTACGGGGAGATAATTCACCCCTCCACTTT. Translation gives CASSLRGDNSPLHF.

The table lists this clone with a few counts. The chain links TRBV9 to TRBJ1-4, with a possible D match to TRBD1 (6 bases). Germline assignment: CDR1 SGDLS and CDR2 YYNGEE. Trimming took 4 bases from V and 7 from J, leaving 14 bases between them. The CDR3 is made up of 14 amino acids. Here the CDR3 DNA reads TGTGCCAGCAGCCCGGGGACAAGGGGTGAAAAACTGTTTTTT. Protein sequence: CASSPGTRGEKLFF. Supplemented by reference TRBV9 and TRBJ1-4, the full variable domain reads DSGVTQTPKHLITATGQRVTLRCSPRSGDLSVYWYQQSLDQGLQFLIQYYNGEERAKGNILERFSAQQFPDLHSELNLSSLELGDSALYFCASSPGTRGEKLFFGSGTQLSVL.

This chain joins TRBV9 and TRBJ1-1, with 7 bases lining up with TRBD1. J lost 4 bases, V lost 3 bases, and 6 bases had no gene match. The CDR3 has 14 amino acids. CDR1 is SGDLS, CDR2 YYNGEE, per germline. The CDR3 DNA follows: TGTGCCAGCAGCGAGACAGGGTCCGGCACTGAAGCTTTCTTT. It is translated as CASSETGSGTEAFF.

This clone turned up a few times. J is TRBJ1-2 and V is TRBV7-2; TRBD1 is a possible D gene (6 bases). This CDR3 is 17 amino acids long. The V gene lost 2 bases and the J gene lost 4 bases, with 20 bases spanning the gap. Germline V gene lookup returns CDR1 SGHTA and CDR2 FQGNSA. DNA of the CDR3: TGTGCCAGCAGCTTAATCTCTCAGGGGACAAACAGCTATGGCTACACCTTC. Its translation is CASSLISQGTNSYGYTF.